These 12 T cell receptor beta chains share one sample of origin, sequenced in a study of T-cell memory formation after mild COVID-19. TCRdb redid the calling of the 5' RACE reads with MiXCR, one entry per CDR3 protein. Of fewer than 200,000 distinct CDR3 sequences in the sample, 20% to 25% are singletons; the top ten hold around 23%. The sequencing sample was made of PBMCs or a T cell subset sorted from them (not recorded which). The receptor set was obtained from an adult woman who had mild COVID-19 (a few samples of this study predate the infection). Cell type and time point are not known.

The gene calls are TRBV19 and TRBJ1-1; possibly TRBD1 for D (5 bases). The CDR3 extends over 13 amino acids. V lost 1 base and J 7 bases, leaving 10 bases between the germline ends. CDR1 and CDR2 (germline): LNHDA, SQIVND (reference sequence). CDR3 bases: TGTGCCAGTAGTATAGCGCAGGGAGTTGAAGCTTTCTTT. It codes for CASSIAQGVEAFF.

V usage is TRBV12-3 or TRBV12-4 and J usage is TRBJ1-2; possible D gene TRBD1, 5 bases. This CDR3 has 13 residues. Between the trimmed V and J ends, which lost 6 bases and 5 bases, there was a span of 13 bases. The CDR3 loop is CASRQGVSYGYTF. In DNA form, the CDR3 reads TGTGCCAGCAGACAAGGGGTGTCGTATGGCTACACCTTC.

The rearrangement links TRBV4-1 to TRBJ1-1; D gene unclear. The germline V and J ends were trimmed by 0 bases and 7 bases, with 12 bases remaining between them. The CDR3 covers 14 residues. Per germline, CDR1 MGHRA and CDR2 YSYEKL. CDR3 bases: TGCGCCAGCAGCCAAGAGGGTAGGGCATTTGAAGCTTTCTTT. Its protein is CASSQEGRAFEAFF.

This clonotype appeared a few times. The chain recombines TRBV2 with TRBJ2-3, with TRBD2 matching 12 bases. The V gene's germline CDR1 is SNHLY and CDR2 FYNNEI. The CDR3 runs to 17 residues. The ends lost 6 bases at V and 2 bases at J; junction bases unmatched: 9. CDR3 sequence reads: CASRNGLAGPITDTQYF. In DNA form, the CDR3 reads TGTGCCAGCAGGAACGGACTAGCGGGGCCTATCACAGATACGCAGTATTTT.

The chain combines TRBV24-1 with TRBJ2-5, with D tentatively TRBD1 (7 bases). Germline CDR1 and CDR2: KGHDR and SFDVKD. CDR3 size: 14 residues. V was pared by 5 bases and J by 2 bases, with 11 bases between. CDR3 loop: CATSGGDRQETQYF. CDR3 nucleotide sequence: TGTGCCACCAGTGGGGGGGACAGACAAGAGACCCAGTACTTC.

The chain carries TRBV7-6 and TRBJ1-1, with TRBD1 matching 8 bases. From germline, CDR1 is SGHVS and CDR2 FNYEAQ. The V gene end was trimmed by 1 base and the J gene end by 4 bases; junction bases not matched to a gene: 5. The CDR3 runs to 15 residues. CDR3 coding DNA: TGTGCCAGCAGCTTAGGGGGACAGGCCGGCACTGAAGCTTTCTTT. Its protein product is CASSLGGQAGTEAFF.

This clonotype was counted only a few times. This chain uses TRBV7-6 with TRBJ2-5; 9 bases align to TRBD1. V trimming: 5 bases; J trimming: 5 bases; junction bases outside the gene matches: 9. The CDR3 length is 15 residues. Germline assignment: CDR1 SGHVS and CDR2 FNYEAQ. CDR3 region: CASSPRDRERETQYF. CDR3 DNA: TGTGCCAGCAGCCCGAGGGACAGGGAGAGGGAGACCCAGTACTTC.

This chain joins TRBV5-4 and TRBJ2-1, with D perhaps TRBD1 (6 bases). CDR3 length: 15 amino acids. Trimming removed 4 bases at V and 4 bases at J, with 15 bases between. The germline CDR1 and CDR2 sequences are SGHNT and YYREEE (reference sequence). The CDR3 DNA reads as TGTGCCAGCAGCGACCGGACAGAGACTTACAATGAGCAGTTCTTC. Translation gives CASSDRTETYNEQFF.

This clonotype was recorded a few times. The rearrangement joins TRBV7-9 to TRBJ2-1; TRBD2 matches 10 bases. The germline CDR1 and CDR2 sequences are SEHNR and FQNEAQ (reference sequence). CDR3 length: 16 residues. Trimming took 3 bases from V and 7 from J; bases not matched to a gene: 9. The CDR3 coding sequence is TGTGCCAGCAGCTTCTCCCCTAGCGGGAGCGGTAATGAGCAGTTCTTC. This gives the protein CASSFSPSGSGNEQFF.

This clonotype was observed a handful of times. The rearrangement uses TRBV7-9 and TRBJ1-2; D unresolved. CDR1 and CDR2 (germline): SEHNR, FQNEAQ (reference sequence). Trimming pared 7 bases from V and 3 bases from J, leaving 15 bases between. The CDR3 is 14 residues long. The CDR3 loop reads CASTSPWQDYGYTF. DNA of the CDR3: TGTGCCAGCACCTCCCCTTGGCAGGACTATGGCTACACCTTC.

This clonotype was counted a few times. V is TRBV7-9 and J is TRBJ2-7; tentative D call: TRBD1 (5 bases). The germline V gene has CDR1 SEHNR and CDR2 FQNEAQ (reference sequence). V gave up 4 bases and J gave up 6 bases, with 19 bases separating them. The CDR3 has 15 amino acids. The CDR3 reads CASSSRQLLSGEQYF. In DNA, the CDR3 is TGTGCCAGCAGCTCAAGACAGCTTCTCTCGGGCGAGCAGTACTTC.

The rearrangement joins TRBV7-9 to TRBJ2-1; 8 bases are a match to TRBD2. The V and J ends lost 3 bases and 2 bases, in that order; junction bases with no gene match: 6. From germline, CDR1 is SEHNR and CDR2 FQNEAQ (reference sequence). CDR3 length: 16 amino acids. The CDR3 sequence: CASSFAGGPPYNEQFF. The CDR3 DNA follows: TGTGCCAGCAGCTTTGCGGGGGGCCCTCCCTACAATGAGCAGTTCTTC.